This TCR beta chain derives from a study of cytomegalovirus exposure and HLA in healthy donors. Study-wide points: As was reported, the classifier diagnosed cytomegalovirus status with high specificity and sensitivity. Some V segments, TRBV6-2 and TRBV6-3 among them, were indistinguishable and were therefore excluded. As a later analysis showed, a missense DCLRE1C variant was linked to trimming of TCR beta V- and J-genes.

In the case of this clone: Its target is unknown.

Germline loops: CDR1 MNHEY, CDR2 SVGAGI. This CDR3 has 14 amino acids. J was trimmed by 2 bases and V by 7 bases; bases with no gene match: 6. The study ran its PCR with 60 Vbeta and 13 Jbeta primers. The protocol was immunoSEQ multiplex PCR, while the TCRdb copy is restricted to in-frame clones and leaves out a portion. This repertoire shows roughly 150,000 clones, roughly 83% found once; its top ten account for 0.95% to 1.5%. Sequencing was carried out using PBMCs. This TCR derives from a boy aged 2 to 9 in good health and CMV-seronegative. This sequence joins TRBV6-5 and TRBJ2-7, with TRBD1 identical over 9 bases. CDR3 loop: CASTPGQGPYEQYF. The DNA of the CDR3 is TGTGCCAGCACTCCGGGACAGGGACCCTACGAGCAGTACTTC.